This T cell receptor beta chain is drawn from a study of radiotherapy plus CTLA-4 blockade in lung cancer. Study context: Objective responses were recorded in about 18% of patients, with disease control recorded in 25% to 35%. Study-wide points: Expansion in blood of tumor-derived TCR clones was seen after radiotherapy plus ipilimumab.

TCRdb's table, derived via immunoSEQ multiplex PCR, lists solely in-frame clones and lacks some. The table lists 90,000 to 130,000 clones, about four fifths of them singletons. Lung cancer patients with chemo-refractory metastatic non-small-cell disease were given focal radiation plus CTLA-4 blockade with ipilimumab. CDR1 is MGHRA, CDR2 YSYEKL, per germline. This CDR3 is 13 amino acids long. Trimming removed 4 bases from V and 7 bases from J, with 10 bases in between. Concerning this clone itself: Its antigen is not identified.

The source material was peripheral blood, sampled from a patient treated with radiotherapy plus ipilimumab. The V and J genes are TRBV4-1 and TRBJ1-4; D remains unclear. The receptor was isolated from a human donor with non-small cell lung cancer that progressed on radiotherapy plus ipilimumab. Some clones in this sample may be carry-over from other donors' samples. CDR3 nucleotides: TGCGCCAGCAGCCGCGGGGTTGGTGAAAAACTGTTTTTT. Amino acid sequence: CASSRGVGEKLFF.